These T cell receptor beta chains were read from a single sample in a study of chemoradiotherapy in HPV16-positive cancers. Some clones are missing from TCRdb's copy, which holds only in-frame ones; the method was immunoSEQ multiplex PCR. The table records approximately 29,000 clones, 84% of them present only once. The sample in question was blood, obtained from a patient who underwent chemoradiotherapy. The receptors were gathered from a human donor with HPV-associated anogenital cancer. Both conserved end residues are part of each CDR3. Each record gives: clone size, V gene, D gene, J gene, CDR3 protein, CDR3 DNA. The D gene is left open where the match is weak. Where a row states a size, it is once, few, many or the class of an expanded clone; other rows omit it.

>-|TRBV18|-|TRBJ1-5
CASSPTSDQPQHF
TGTGCCAGCTCACCAACGTCCGATCAGCCCCAGCATTTT
>-|TRBV5-6|-|TRBJ1-2
CASSLASRDGYTF
TGTGCCAGCAGCTTAGCCAGCAGGGATGGCTACACCTTC
>-|TRBV25-1|TRBD1|TRBJ1-1
CASSETISTGGRNTEAFF
TGTGCCAGCAGTGAGACGATCTCGACAGGGGGCCGTAACACTGAAGCTTTCTTT
>-|TRBV30|-|TRBJ2-1
CAWSTGKDNNEQFF
TGTGCCTGGAGTACGGGGAAGGACAACAATGAGCAGTTCTTC
>-|TRBV28|-|TRBJ2-7
CASSLPVPVEQYF
TGTGCCAGCAGTTTACCAGTGCCTGTCGAGCAGTACTTC
>-|TRBV18|-|TRBJ1-3
CASSPPSLAASSGNTIYF
TGTGCCAGCTCACCACCGTCTCTCGCCGCGAGCTCTGGAAACACCATATATTTT
>-|TRBV5-1|-|TRBJ2-7
CASSLDRAEQYF
TGCGCCAGCAGCTTGGATAGAGCCGAGCAGTACTTC
>-|TRBV5-5|TRBD1|TRBJ2-2
CASSLYPDRVNTGELFF
TGTGCCAGCAGCTTGTATCCGGACAGGGTTAACACCGGGGAGCTGTTTTTT
>-|TRBV5-1|-|TRBJ1-1
CASSNNRAMNTEAFF
TGCGCCAGCAGCAACAACAGGGCCATGAACACTGAAGCTTTCTTT
>-|TRBV9|-|TRBJ1-1
CASSVGSGRTEAFF
TGTGCCAGCAGCGTAGGGTCGGGGAGAACTGAAGCTTTCTTT
>-|TRBV6-1|-|TRBJ1-1
CASSERSSRGNWITEAFF
TGTGCCAGCAGTGAACGAAGTTCGCGAGGGAATTGGATCACTGAAGCTTTCTTT
>-|TRBV11-2|-|TRBJ1-1
CASSLEWDTEAFF
TGTGCCAGCAGCTTAGAATGGGACACTGAAGCTTTCTTT
>-|TRBV6-1|TRBD1|TRBJ2-2
CASRSGGTGELFF
TGTGCCAGCAGATCAGGGGGCACCGGGGAGCTGTTTTTT
>-|TRBV7-2|TRBD2|TRBJ2-5
CASSLVVLAEYQETQYF
TGTGCCAGCAGCTTAGTCGTCCTAGCGGAATACCAAGAGACCCAGTACTTC
>-|TRBV29-1|TRBD1|TRBJ2-3
CSVDGTGGTDTQYF
TGCAGCGTTGACGGGACAGGGGGCACAGATACGCAGTATTTT
>-|TRBV5-1|TRBD1|TRBJ2-3
CASARTGEWTDTQYF
TGCGCCAGCGCCCGGACAGGGGAGTGGACAGATACGCAGTATTTT
>-|TRBV5-1|-|TRBJ2-3
CASSFPGTDTQYF
TGCGCCAGCAGCTTTCCAGGGACGGATACGCAGTATTTT
>-|TRBV15|-|TRBJ1-5
CATSRAQGIQPQHF
TGTGCCACCAGCAGAGCGCAGGGGATTCAGCCCCAGCATTTT
>-|TRBV2|TRBD1|TRBJ1-5
CASTNDRGSNQPQHF
TGTGCCAGCACCAATGACAGGGGTAGCAATCAGCCCCAGCATTTT
>once|TRBV2|-|TRBJ2-1
CASSDGINEQFF
TGTGCCAGCAGTGATGGCATCAATGAGCAGTTCTTC
>-|TRBV9|-|TRBJ1-1
CASSVGSGSMNTEAFF
TGTGCCAGCAGCGTAGGATCGGGGTCCATGAACACTGAAGCTTTCTTT
>-|TRBV6-1|-|TRBJ1-6
CASSEVNQAYSYNSPLHF
TGTGCCAGCAGTGAAGTTAATCAGGCGTACTCCTATAATTCACCCCTCCACTTT
>-|TRBV7-9|-|TRBJ2-3
CASSLEGSQLTQYF
TGTGCCAGCAGCTTAGAGGGCTCCCAGCTTACGCAGTATTTT
>once|TRBV30|-|TRBJ2-1
CAWNLVAGYNEQFF
TGTGCCTGGAATCTCGTTGCAGGGTACAATGAGCAGTTCTTC
>few|TRBV5-4|TRBD2|TRBJ2-5
CASSLGVAGTGETQYF
TGTGCCAGCAGCTTGGGAGTAGCGGGGACGGGAGAGACCCAGTACTTC
>-|TRBV5-1|TRBD1|TRBJ1-2
CASSLRSDRVDGYTF
TGCGCCAGCAGCTTGAGGTCAGACAGGGTTGATGGCTACACCTTC
>-|TRBV11-2|-|TRBJ2-1
CASSLRVEQFF
TGTGCCAGCAGCTTAAGGGTTGAGCAGTTCTTC
>-|TRBV9|-|TRBJ1-1
CASSVEGGLAEAFF
TGTGCCAGCAGCGTAGAAGGGGGGCTCGCTGAAGCTTTCTTT
>-|TRBV2|-|TRBJ1-5
CASSGLQGQPQHF
TGTGCCAGCAGTGGATTGCAAGGACAGCCCCAGCATTTT
>-|TRBV18|-|TRBJ1-3
CASSPPGQDGNTIYF
TGTGCCAGCTCACCACCGGGTCAGGATGGAAACACCATATATTTT
>-|TRBV6-1|-|TRBJ2-2
CASSEGTVRNTGELFF
TGTGCCAGCAGTGAAGGGACGGTTAGGAACACCGGGGAGCTGTTTTTT